Described below is a single TCR beta chain sequence and its context. Its antigen is not identified. This record comes from a study of blood T cells in healthy people across ages. The study, taken as a whole, reports: Unsorted PBMC material precluded a definitive naive versus antigen-experienced comparison. Estimated diversity that came from one million T cells was considered an underestimate. Naive T cell percentage showed a strong correlation with TCR beta diversity. Naive CD4+ cells and diversity were both higher in long-lived donors than in aged donors.

Through a sample-barcoded 5' primer and a J-beta primer mix, a second PCR was run for roughly 7 to 11 cycles. TCRdb reanalysed the 5' RACE reads using MiXCR and keeps one entry per CDR3 protein. The table includes more than 650,000 distinct CDR3 sequences, about 53% detected once. Material: blood. The receptor was derived from a man of 80 years or more in good health.

CDR3 sequence reads: CASSQLTDYEQYF. As DNA, the CDR3 is TGTGCCAGCAGCCAATTGACGGATTACGAGCAGTACTTC. The rearrangement uses TRBV7-9 and TRBJ2-7; D gene unclear. The CDR3 contains 13 residues. V was pared by 5 bases and J by 4 bases, with 12 bases between. Germline-derived CDR1 and CDR2 are SEHNR and FQNEAQ (reference sequence).